This entry lists 27 T cell receptor beta chains sequenced from one sample in a study of blood T cell repertoires in COVID-19. Clones were sequenced by immunoSEQ multiplex PCR, and TCRdb holds only the in-frame ones, with some missing. The data hold roughly 68,000 clones, with 90% observed a single time. The sample consisted of peripheral blood. These TCRs come from a man between 50 and 59 years old with COVID-19, enrolled during active disease.

The chain joins TRBV19 to TRBJ1-1; no clear D gene. The germline V gene encodes CDR1 LNHDA and CDR2 SQIVND (reference sequence). The CDR3 totals 13 residues. With 5 bases removed from V and 1 base from J, the gap between germline ends came to 8 bases. Written as DNA, the CDR3 is TGTGCCAGTAGTGTACAGACGAACACTGAAGCTTTCTTT. As protein: CASSVQTNTEAFF.

CDR3 amino acids: CASSSDSYGYTF. CDR3 sequence (DNA): TGTGCCAGCAGCTCGGACAGCTATGGCTACACCTTC. This sequence joins TRBV5-5 and TRBJ1-2; possibly TRBD1 for D (6 bases). The germline gives CDR1 SGHKS, CDR2 YYEKEE (reference sequence). V gave up 3 bases and J gave up 4 bases, with 7 bases separating them. The CDR3 is made up of 12 amino acids.

The V call is TRBV19, the J call TRBJ2-4; weak D call: TRBD1 (5 bases). V was clipped by 5 bases and J by 1 base, with 18 bases between them. The CDR3 is 17 residues long. Germline CDR1 reads LNHDA; CDR2 reads SQIVND (reference sequence). As DNA, the CDR3 is TGTGCCAGTAGTGCTACACCGCAGGGTTCGGCCAAAAACATTCAGTACTTC. This encodes CASSATPQGSAKNIQYF.

This clone was seen more than once but under ten times. The chain couples TRBV28 to TRBJ2-4; TRBD2 aligns across 8 bases. The length of the CDR3 is 21 residues. The V and J ends lost 1 base and 0 bases, in that order; junction bases with no gene match: 17. CDR1 and CDR2 (germline): MDHEN, SYDVKM. The CDR3 bases are TGTGCCAGCAGTTTATCTACTAGCGGACGAGTCCCAACTGTAGCCAAAAACATTCAGTACTTC. Its protein product is CASSLSTSGRVPTVAKNIQYF.

CDR3 in DNA: TGTGCCAGCAGCTTAGTGAGGGACAGGGCGAAAGCTTTCTTT. Protein sequence: CASSLVRDRAKAFF. V usage is TRBV7-8 and J usage is TRBJ1-1; the match to TRBD1 covers 9 bases. The length of the CDR3 is 14 residues. Germline V CDR1 and CDR2: SGHVS, FQNEAQ. V was pared by 1 base and J by 9 bases, with 6 bases of the junction left unmatched.

The chain is built from TRBV12-1 and TRBJ2-3; the D call in the table, TRBD2, was not verified against the DNA. TRBV12-1 is a recognized pseudogene. This CDR3 region has 16 residues. The CDR3 protein is CASSLSASEGPDTQYF. The CDR3 DNA sequence: TGTGCCAGCAGCTTGTCGGCTAGCGAGGGCCCAGATACGCAGTATTTT.

V usage is TRBV6-2 or TRBV6-3 and J usage is TRBJ1-1, with a possible D match to TRBD1 (5 bases). This CDR3 contains 15 residues. The ends were cut back, 4 bases at V and 7 bases at J, with 19 bases in the middle. CDR1 and CDR2 (germline): MNHEY, SVGEGT. The CDR3 region is CASSSSWGRAREAFF. The DNA of the CDR3 is TGTGCCAGCAGTTCCAGCTGGGGCAGAGCCCGTGAAGCTTTCTTT.

The V call is TRBV9, the J call TRBJ2-7, with a tentative D call TRBD1 (5 bases). Germline V gene data show CDR1 as SGDLS and CDR2 as YYNGEE. The CDR3 totals 13 residues. V lost 4 bases, J lost 3 bases, and 11 bases lay in between. The CDR3 region is CASSPAGYYEQYF. CDR3 in DNA: TGTGCCAGCAGCCCCGCAGGGTACTACGAGCAGTACTTC.

This sequence joins TRBV14 and TRBJ1-3; D remains unclear. CDR1 is SGHDN, CDR2 FVKESK, per germline. The CDR3 sequence is 15 residues long. V was clipped by 0 bases and J by 3 bases, with 9 bases between them. CDR3 protein: CASSQEGGHGNTIYF. DNA for the CDR3: TGTGCCAGCAGCCAAGAAGGAGGGCATGGAAACACCATATATTTT.

This clone was seen only a few times. V and J are TRBV19 and TRBJ1-5, with a possible D match to TRBD1 (6 bases). CDR1 LNHDA and CDR2 SQIVND come from the germline V gene (reference sequence). There are 18 residues in the CDR3. V lost 0 bases to trimming and J lost 2 bases, with 17 bases between them. The CDR3 nucleotides read TGTGCCAGTAGTATAGATCGGGGGGCAGCCGGTCGCAATCAGCCCCAGCATTTT. It is translated as CASSIDRGAAGRNQPQHF.

This sequence joins TRBV5-1 and TRBJ2-7, with 7 bases matching TRBD2. Germline V gives CDR1 SGHRS, CDR2 YFSETQ. Trimming took 2 bases from V and 4 from J; bases not matched to a gene: 0. CDR3 length equals 12 residues. The CDR3 reads CASSFGGYEQYF. The DNA for the CDR3 is TGCGCCAGCAGCTTCGGGGGGTACGAGCAGTACTTC.

The chain employs TRBV19 and TRBJ1-5; D gene ambiguous. V lost 3 bases and J lost 12, with 18 bases in between. This CDR3 region has 14 residues. The V gene's germline CDR1 is LNHDA and CDR2 SQIVND (reference sequence). This CDR3 is CASSIEGSGRRQHF. The CDR3 nucleotides are TGTGCCAGTAGTATTGAGGGAAGCGGCAGGCGCCAGCATTTT.

To note about this clone: The CDR3 end shows no conserved phenylalanine or tryptophan, and so a read error is likely. The DNA is left out, because the CDR3 cannot be placed on it with certainty; the CDR3 is given as TCRdb lists it. CDR3 sequence: CASGQMGTAVSY. V usage is TRBV7-2 and J usage is TRBJ1-2; the listed D gene, TRBD1, was not tested against the DNA. Germline V gene lookup returns CDR1 SGHTA and CDR2 FQGNSA. The CDR3 totals 12 residues, both ends included.

This clone was counted a single time. This chain uses TRBV4-1 with TRBJ1-5, with D possibly matching TRBD1 (5 bases). Trimming took off 1 base at V and 4 bases at J, with 17 bases between the two ends. CDR3 length: 17 amino acids. The germline gives CDR1 MGHRA, CDR2 YSYEKL. The DNA for the CDR3 is TGCGCCAGCAGCCAAGCTAGGGGCGCCGGCGCGAATCAGCCCCAGCATTTT. This encodes CASSQARGAGANQPQHF.

The rearrangement uses TRBV4-2 and TRBJ1-4; TRBD1 agrees at 7 bases. Germline lookup yields CDR1 LGHNA and CDR2 YNFKEQ. This CDR3 has 16 residues. The J segment lost 0 bases and the V segment lost 2 bases, leaving 3 bases of the junction unmatched. The CDR3 region has the DNA TGTGCCAGCAGCCAAAGACAGGGTGCAACTAATGAAAAACTGTTTTTT. The encoded protein is CASSQRQGATNEKLFF.

J is TRBJ2-7 and V is TRBV10-1, with D perhaps matching TRBD1 (5 bases). The CDR3 spans 13 residues. CDR1 and CDR2 (germline): WNHNN, SYGVQD (reference sequence). V was clipped by 6 bases and J by 6 bases, with 15 bases between them. CDR3 sequence: CASRGREFSEQYF. CDR3 DNA sequence: TGCGCCAGCAGGGGCAGGGAATTTTCCGAGCAGTACTTC.

This chain connects TRBV28 to TRBJ1-5; D call uncertain. Trimming cost V 8 bases and J 0 bases, with 11 bases left between them. The germline V gene has CDR1 MDHEN and CDR2 SYDVKM. The CDR3 extends over 14 amino acids. The CDR3 DNA reads as TGTGCCAGCCGGGCGGGTTATAGCAATCAGCCCCAGCATTTT. This encodes CASRAGYSNQPQHF.

The rearrangement links TRBV24-1 to TRBJ2-5; tentative D call: TRBD2 (6 bases). CDR1 is KGHDR and CDR2 is SFDVKD in the germline V gene. Trimming shortened V by 3 bases and J by 5 bases, and 15 bases separated the two germline ends. The CDR3 has 15 residues. The CDR3, as DNA: TGTGCCACCAGTGATCCCGGGGGTAGAGAGGAGACCCAGTACTTC. Its translation: CATSDPGGREETQYF.

This chain joins TRBV7-9 and TRBJ1-4, with 9 bases fitting TRBD1. The V gene's germline CDR1 is SEHNR and CDR2 FQNEAQ (reference sequence). The CDR3 consists of 15 residues. After removal of 2 bases from V and 5 bases from J, the junction contained 3 bases not matched to a gene. This chain's CDR3 is CASSLRQGGNEKLFF. The CDR3 nucleotides read TGTGCCAGCAGCTTACGACAGGGGGGAAATGAAAAACTGTTTTTT.

V usage is TRBV3-1 (or the pseudogene TRBV3-2) and J usage is TRBJ2-3; D call uncertain. CDR1 is LGHDT, CDR2 YNNKEL, per germline (reference sequence). Trimming removed 4 bases from V and 1 base from J, with 15 bases in between. The CDR3 contains 16 residues. In DNA form, the CDR3 reads TGTGCCAGCAGCCGGATTGCGGAGTGGGGCACAGATACGCAGTATTTT. Translating it yields CASSRIAEWGTDTQYF.

This chain joins TRBV7-2 and TRBJ2-3; a weak D match, TRBD2 (6 bases). CDR3 length: 15 amino acids. V lost 5 bases, J lost 0 bases, and 12 bases lay in between. Germline CDR1 reads SGHTA; CDR2 reads FQGNSA. The chain's CDR3 is CASSLSGQSTDTQYF. The CDR3 bases are TGTGCCAGCAGCCTCAGCGGGCAGAGCACAGATACGCAGTATTTT.

The chain links TRBV7-9 to TRBJ2-3; 7 bases are shared with TRBD2. Germline V gives CDR1 SEHNR, CDR2 FQNEAQ (reference sequence). This CDR3 is 16 amino acids long. The J segment lost 0 bases and the V segment lost 4 bases, leaving 7 bases of the junction unmatched. The CDR3 sequence is CASSSTTSPSTDTQYF. CDR3 sequence (DNA): TGTGCCAGCAGCTCTACGACTAGCCCTAGCACAGATACGCAGTATTTT.

The table lists this clone with a count of one. The chain couples TRBV7-8 to TRBJ2-1; possibly TRBD2 for D (6 bases). Germline V gives CDR1 SGHVS, CDR2 FQNEAQ. V dropped 1 base and J dropped 7 bases, with 17 bases sitting between them. The CDR3 totals 16 residues. The CDR3 reads CASSLGRRRGGNEQFF. The CDR3 coding sequence is TGTGCCAGCAGCTTAGGCCGCCGGCGAGGAGGGAATGAGCAGTTCTTC.

V usage is TRBV7-9 and J usage is TRBJ2-5; 7 bases are a match to TRBD2. After removal of 1 base from V and 4 bases from J, the junction contained 12 bases not matched to a gene. Germline CDR1 reads SEHNR; CDR2 reads FQNEAQ (reference sequence). This CDR3 has 17 residues. The CDR3 DNA reads as TGTGCCAGCAGCTTAGAATTTACTCGACTAGCAGGAGAGACCCAGTACTTC. Protein: CASSLEFTRLAGETQYF. Full variable domain (missing parts from reference TRBV7-9 and TRBJ2-5): DTGVSQNPRHKITKRGQNVTFRCDPISEHNRLYWYRQTLGQGPEFLTYFQNEAQLEKSRLLSDRFSAERPKGSFSTLEIQRTEQGDSAMYLCASSLEFTRLAGETQYFGPGTRLLVL.

The genes are TRBV19 and TRBJ2-7; 10 positions agree with TRBD2. V trimming: 1 base; J trimming: 5 bases; junction bases outside the gene matches: 2. The CDR3 has 14 amino acids. Germline V lookup: CDR1 LNHDA, CDR2 SQIVND (reference sequence). The CDR3 DNA reads as TGTGCCAGTAGTATAGTAGCGGGAGGACACGAGCAGTACTTC. It codes for CASSIVAGGHEQYF. The full variable domain, completed using reference TRBV19 and TRBJ2-7, is DGGITQSPKYLFRKEGQNVTLSCEQNLNHDAMYWYRQDPGQGLRLIYYSQIVNDFQKGDIAEGYSVSREKKESFPLTVTSAQKNPTAFYLCASSIVAGGHEQYFGPGTRLTVT.

The genes are TRBV28 and TRBJ1-5; D is uncertain. The germline gives CDR1 MDHEN, CDR2 SYDVKM. V lost 7 bases, J lost 0 bases, and 13 bases lay in between. This CDR3 region has 15 residues. As DNA, the CDR3 is TGTGCCAGCAAGTTTTTCCGCGATAGCAATCAGCCCCAGCATTTT. Protein product: CASKFFRDSNQPQHF.

On this clone itself: One end of the junction is discordant with germline, which a read error may explain. V is TRBV2 and J is TRBJ2-7, with 8 bases aligning to TRBD1. Germline V gene data show CDR1 as SNHLY and CDR2 as FYNNEI. The CDR3 has 14 residues. The CDR3, as DNA: TGTGCCAGCATTGAACAGGGGGTTGCCTACGAGCAGTACTTC. Translation: CASIEQGVAYEQYF.